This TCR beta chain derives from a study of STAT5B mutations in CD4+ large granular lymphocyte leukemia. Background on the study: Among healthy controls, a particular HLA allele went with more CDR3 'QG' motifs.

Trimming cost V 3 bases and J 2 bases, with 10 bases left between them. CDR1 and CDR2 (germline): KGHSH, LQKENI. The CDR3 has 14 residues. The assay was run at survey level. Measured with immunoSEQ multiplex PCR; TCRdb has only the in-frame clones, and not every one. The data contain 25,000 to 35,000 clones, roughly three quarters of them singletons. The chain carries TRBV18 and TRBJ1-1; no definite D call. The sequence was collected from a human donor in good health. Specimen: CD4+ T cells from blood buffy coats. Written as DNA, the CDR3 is TGTGCCAGCTCACCCTATAAGGTTAACACTGAAGCTTTCTTT. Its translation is CASSPYKVNTEAFF.